The 16 T cell receptor beta chains below all came from one sample that was sequenced in a study of blood T cell repertoires in COVID-19 (dated by TCRdb to about 2020). Receptor libraries were prepared by the immunoSEQ multiplex PCR assay. TCRdb provides this immuneACCESS table in a form limited to in-frame rearrangements. Some clones are lacking; in checked studies, under half of them reflect an unresolved V gene, and why the rest are absent is not known. In all, the sample holds under 200,000 clones, and approximately 91% of those were seen once. The ten largest clones capture about 2.3% of the sample. The sample taken for sequencing was peripheral blood. The receptors were gathered from a man younger than 30 with acute or convalescent COVID-19.

The rearrangement links TRBV13 to TRBJ1-1; tentatively, D is TRBD1 (6 bases). Deletions cut 1 base from V and 3 bases from J, with 6 bases between. CDR3 size: 13 residues. Germline CDR1 PRHDT, CDR2 FYEKMQ (reference sequence). Written as DNA, the CDR3 is TGTGCCAGCAGCTTAGACAGGGACACTGAAGCTTTCTTT. It translates to CASSLDRDTEAFF.

The chain links TRBV5-5 to TRBJ1-1, with TRBD1 as a possible D gene (5 bases). V was pared by 0 bases and J by 4 bases, with 10 bases between. The CDR3 totals 14 residues. The V gene's germline CDR1 is SGHKS and CDR2 YYEKEE (reference sequence). The CDR3 DNA follows: TGTGCCAGCAGCTTGGGGGGCTGGGGCACTGAAGCTTTCTTT. Its protein is CASSLGGWGTEAFF.

V usage is TRBV19 and J usage is TRBJ1-2, with D unclear. The CDR3 loop spans 16 amino acids. Trimming removed 6 bases from V and 4 bases from J, with 21 bases in between. The germline gives CDR1 LNHDA, CDR2 SQIVND (reference sequence). The CDR3 DNA is TGTGCCAGTAGGGACCAAGAGGGAGTAAGGGTCTATGGCTACACCTTC. This codes for CASRDQEGVRVYGYTF.

This chain joins TRBV30 and TRBJ1-4, with a weak D call TRBD1 (5 bases). CDR1 and CDR2 from the germline V gene are GTSNPN and SVGIG (reference sequence). Trimming shortened V by 1 base and J by 3 bases, and 9 bases separated the two germline ends. The CDR3 has 14 residues. The CDR3 nucleotides read TGTGCCTGGAGTGGGGGCAGCCCTAATGAAAAACTGTTTTTT. Protein sequence: CAWSGGSPNEKLFF.

V and J are TRBV2 and TRBJ2-7, with 12 nucleotides matching TRBD2. Unmatched junction bases numbered 13, after V lost 6 bases and J lost 7 bases. Germline CDR1 and CDR2: SNHLY and FYNNEI. The CDR3 consists of 16 residues. This CDR3 reads CASRPSGRGLTGEQYF. CDR3 bases: TGTGCCAGCAGGCCTAGCGGGAGGGGCTTAACGGGAGAGCAGTACTTC.

Concerning this clone: Within the sample, other DNA sequences also encode this same CDR3. J is TRBJ1-4 and V is TRBV7-9; 11 bases line up with TRBD1. This CDR3 contains 14 residues. V dropped 3 bases and J dropped 8; count of bases not matched to a gene: 2. Per germline, CDR1 SEHNR and CDR2 FQNEAQ (reference sequence). The CDR3 nucleotides are TGTGCCAGCAGCTTGGGGACAGGGGGGGAAAAACTGTTTTTT. Its translation is CASSLGTGGEKLFF.

CDR3 protein: CASSQGRGDRGHQPQHF. CDR3 coding DNA: TGCGCCAGCAGCCAAGGCAGGGGGGACAGGGGCCATCAGCCCCAGCATTTT. The chain employs TRBV4-1 and TRBJ1-5, with 10 bases that match TRBD1. Germline CDR1 reads MGHRA; CDR2 reads YSYEKL. With V trimmed by 1 base and J by 5 bases, 8 bases remained unmatched. This CDR3 comprises 17 residues.

The genes are TRBV4-2 and TRBJ1-6, with 7 bases identical to TRBD1. CDR1 is LGHNA, CDR2 YNFKEQ, per germline. The CDR3 contains 15 residues. Trimming at V came to 0 bases and at J to 9 bases, leaving 5 bases not matched to a gene. Written as DNA, the CDR3 is TGTGCCAGCAGCCAAGAAAGGGGGCGCTTTTCACCCCTCCACTTT. Amino acid sequence: CASSQERGRFSPLHF.

This chain links TRBV23-1 with TRBJ1-2; D is undetermined. TRBV23-1 is assigned to the ORF class and has an uncertain function. The CDR3 is made up of 15 amino acids. V was trimmed by 1 base and J by 0 bases, leaving 9 bases between them. This chain's CDR3 is CASSQYHSTNYGYTF. The CDR3 nucleotides are TGCGCCAGCAGTCAATATCACAGCACTAACTATGGCTACACCTTC.

V and J are TRBV7-9 and TRBJ1-1, with D tentatively TRBD1 (5 bases). The CDR3 has 15 residues. V was pared by 5 bases and J by 1 base, with 14 bases between. Germline CDR1 and CDR2: SEHNR and FQNEAQ (reference sequence). In DNA form, the CDR3 reads TGTGCCAGCAGCGCGGCGGGGCTAGGGAACACTGAAGCTTTCTTT. Translation gives CASSAAGLGNTEAFF.

V and J are TRBV30 and TRBJ1-1; no clear D gene. The CDR3 covers 12 residues. The germline V gene has CDR1 GTSNPN and CDR2 SVGIG (reference sequence). Trimming stripped 3 bases from V and 1 base from J, with 6 bases between. In nucleotides, the CDR3 is TGTGCCTGGAGCCTAAGGAACACTGAAGCTTTCTTT. This codes for CAWSLRNTEAFF.

The V gene is TRBV3-1 (or the pseudogene TRBV3-2), the J gene TRBJ2-1, with 11 positions matching TRBD2. CDR1 and CDR2 (germline): LGHDT, YNNKEL (reference sequence). This CDR3 region has 19 residues. J gave up 4 bases and V 5 bases, and 16 bases lay outside the gene matches. The CDR3 DNA sequence: TGTGCCAGCAGCGGGGGTACTAGCGGGAGTTTCTTCATTTACAATGAGCAGTTCTTC. Protein sequence: CASSGGTSGSFFIYNEQFF.

This chain uses TRBV24-1 with TRBJ2-3; no definite D call. Germline V CDR1 and CDR2: KGHDR, SFDVKD. The germline V and J ends were trimmed by 3 bases and 0 bases, with 6 bases remaining between them. The CDR3 length is 14 residues. Here the CDR3 reads CATSDRVSTDTQYF. The CDR3 bases are TGTGCCACCAGTGATCGGGTCAGCACAGATACGCAGTATTTT.

The chain employs TRBV29-1 and TRBJ2-1; weak D call: TRBD1 (5 bases). V lost 7 bases and J lost 0, with 10 bases in between. Per germline, CDR1 SQVTM and CDR2 ANQGSEA. This CDR3 is 13 amino acids long. The CDR3 coding sequence is TGCAGCGCCGTCCAGGGCTCCTACAATGAGCAGTTCTTC. Residues: CSAVQGSYNEQFF.

This clone was detected once. The chain joins TRBV6-5 to TRBJ1-1; D is undetermined. Germline V gene lookup returns CDR1 MNHEY and CDR2 SVGAGI. The length of the CDR3 is 13 residues. V was clipped by 7 bases and J by 1 base, with 10 bases between them. CDR3 protein: CASTAGKNTEAFF. DNA of the CDR3: TGTGCCAGCACAGCGGGGAAGAACACTGAAGCTTTCTTT.

This clone was recorded once. The chain couples TRBV7-6 to TRBJ1-3, with D hard to call. The length of the CDR3 is 16 residues. Germline-derived CDR1 and CDR2 are SGHVS and FNYEAQ. V lost 1 base to trimming and J lost 0 bases, with 10 bases between them. The CDR3 loop reads CASSLGGISSGNTIYF. DNA for the CDR3: TGTGCCAGCAGCTTAGGAGGTATCAGCTCTGGAAACACCATATATTTT. Full variable domain (missing parts from reference TRBV7-6 and TRBJ1-3): GAGVSQSPRYKVTKRGQDVALRCDPISGHVSLYWYRQALGQGPEFLTYFNYEAQQDKSGLPNDRFSAERPEGSISTLTIQRTEQRDSAMYRCASSLGGISSGNTIYFGEGSWLTVV.